Shown below are 28 T cell receptor beta chains from a single sample sequenced in a study of blood T cell repertoires in COVID-19. Measured with immunoSEQ multiplex PCR; TCRdb has only the in-frame clones, and not every one. Among approximately 60,000 clones listed, roughly three quarters were seen once. The material sequenced was peripheral blood. These receptors were taken from an elderly woman with active or convalescent COVID-19.

This clone was seen ten or more times. The chain recombines TRBV11-1 with TRBJ1-1; D gene uncertain. This CDR3 is 14 amino acids long. Germline lookup yields CDR1 SGHAT and CDR2 FQDESV (reference sequence). The V end lost 2 bases, the J end lost 3 bases, and 10 bases lay between the germline ends. The CDR3 is CASSLSGGYTEAFF. The CDR3 nucleotides read TGTGCCAGCAGCTTATCGGGAGGTTACACTGAAGCTTTCTTT.

The chain has TRBV18 and TRBJ2-6; no clear D. This CDR3 contains 15 residues. V lost 8 bases and J lost 1, with 12 bases in between. Germline-derived CDR1 and CDR2 are KGHSH and LQKENI. Written as DNA, the CDR3 is TGTGCCAGCAAACCCGGGTATTCTGGGGCCAACGTCCTGACTTTC. This encodes CASKPGYSGANVLTF.

The V call is TRBV10-3, the J call TRBJ1-1; 10 bases match TRBD1. This CDR3 comprises 14 residues. Germline V gene lookup returns CDR1 ENHRY and CDR2 SYGVKD. J lost 4 bases, V lost 6 bases, and 5 bases had no gene match. CDR3 region: CAIRWTGGSTEAFF. The DNA for the CDR3 is TGTGCCATCAGATGGACAGGGGGTAGCACTGAAGCTTTCTTT.

The genes are TRBV7-9 and TRBJ2-5; no firm D call. With 0 bases removed from V and 2 bases from J, the gap between germline ends came to 7 bases. CDR1 and CDR2 (germline): SEHNR, FQNEAQ (reference sequence). The CDR3 loop spans 14 amino acids. The CDR3 sequence: CASSLAQAQETQYF. The DNA for the CDR3 is TGTGCCAGCAGCTTAGCGCAGGCGCAAGAGACCCAGTACTTC.

V gene TRBV19 combines with J gene TRBJ1-6, with 10 bases fitting TRBD1. In germline, CDR1 is LNHDA, CDR2 SQIVND (reference sequence). The CDR3 contains 16 residues. V shed 6 bases, J shed 4 bases, and the junction held 6 bases outside the gene matches. The CDR3 sequence is CASRTGTGEYNSPLHF. DNA of the CDR3: TGTGCCAGTAGGACCGGGACAGGGGAATATAATTCACCCCTCCACTTT.

This sequence joins TRBV7-9 and TRBJ2-7; 9 bases are a match to TRBD1. This CDR3 comprises 13 residues. V was clipped by 3 bases and J by 3 bases; unmatched bases: 0. Per the germline V gene, CDR1 is SEHNR and CDR2 is FQNEAQ (reference sequence). The DNA for the CDR3 is TGTGCCAGCAGCTTGACAGGGGGCTACGAGCAGTACTTC. Translating gives CASSLTGGYEQYF. The whole variable domain, filled in from reference TRBV7-9 and TRBJ2-7, reads DTGVSQNPRHKITKRGQNVTFRCDPISEHNRLYWYRQTLGQGPEFLTYFQNEAQLEKSRLLSDRFSAERPKGSFSTLEIQRTEQGDSAMYLCASSLTGGYEQYFGPGTRLTVT.

The chain has TRBV2 and TRBJ1-5, with 7 bases lining up with TRBD1. Germline loops: CDR1 SNHLY, CDR2 FYNNEI. V was pared by 2 bases and J by 7 bases, with 11 bases of the junction left unmatched. The CDR3 is 16 residues long. CDR3 coding DNA: TGTGCCAGCAGTGAATGGGTGGACAGGTCCAACCAGCCCCAGCATTTT. As protein: CASSEWVDRSNQPQHF.

This sequence joins TRBV29-1 and TRBJ1-2; D remains unclear. The V and J ends lost 2 bases and 0 bases respectively, with 10 bases between them. The CDR3 length is 14 residues. Germline assignment: CDR1 SQVTM and CDR2 ANQGSEA. The CDR3 spells CSVERSTSNYGYTF. Written as DNA, the CDR3 is TGCAGCGTTGAAAGGAGCACCTCTAACTATGGCTACACCTTC.

In its sample, this clone was seen a few times. The chain joins TRBV29-1 to TRBJ2-2; 9 bases are a match to TRBD1. Germline trimming cut 5 bases from V and 5 bases from J; bases unmatched to any gene: 9. CDR3 length: 15 residues. Looked up from germline, CDR1 is SQVTM and CDR2 is ANQGSEA. The CDR3: CSVYTTGGFTGELFF. DNA for the CDR3: TGCAGCGTTTATACGACAGGGGGATTTACCGGGGAGCTGTTTTTT.

This clone was detected only a few times. The chain joins TRBV7-8 to TRBJ2-5; no firm D call. V gave up 2 bases and J gave up 1 base, with 8 bases separating them. Germline V gives CDR1 SGHVS, CDR2 FQNEAQ. The CDR3 spans 14 residues. CDR3 sequence: CASSLFRSQETQYF. The CDR3 coding sequence is TGTGCCAGCAGCTTATTTAGGAGCCAAGAGACCCAGTACTTC.

This clone came up once. The chain recombines TRBV5-4 with TRBJ1-1; 9 bases are shared with TRBD1. Germline V gene data show CDR1 as SGHNT and CDR2 as YYREEE (reference sequence). J was trimmed by 2 bases and V by 6 bases; bases with no gene match: 5. This CDR3 region has 14 residues. DNA of the CDR3: TGTGCCAGCACCGTGACAGGGGGAAACACTGAAGCTTTCTTT. Amino acids: CASTVTGGNTEAFF.

This clone appeared a few times. The chain couples TRBV6-5 to TRBJ2-7; possible D gene TRBD2, 6 bases. CDR1 MNHEY and CDR2 SVGAGI come from the germline V gene. Trimming cost V 8 bases and J 5 bases, with 19 bases left between them. The CDR3 covers 14 residues. The CDR3 region is CASSVWQGGNEQYF. CDR3 in DNA: TGTGCCAGCTCCGTATGGCAGGGCGGGAACGAGCAGTACTTC.

J is TRBJ2-7 and V is TRBV2; 8 bases fit TRBD1. V gave up 5 bases and J gave up 2 bases; unmatched junction bases: 8. Germline-derived CDR1 and CDR2 are SNHLY and FYNNEI. The CDR3 length is 15 residues. Here the CDR3 reads CASSPRTGSTYEQYF. The CDR3 DNA sequence: TGTGCCAGCAGTCCTCGGACAGGGAGCACCTACGAGCAGTACTTC.

The V call is TRBV10-3, the J call TRBJ1-3; no definite D call. Trimming removed 4 bases from V and 8 bases from J, with 3 bases in between. The CDR3 runs 10 residues. Germline V gene lookup returns CDR1 ENHRY and CDR2 SYGVKD. The CDR3 DNA is TGTGCCATCAGTGGCGACACCATATATTTT. Encoded protein: CAISGDTIYF.

This clone was observed a few times. The chain employs TRBV7-2 and TRBJ1-1; TRBD1 might be the D (5 bases). This CDR3 contains 15 residues. The V gene's germline CDR1 is SGHTA and CDR2 FQGNSA. V lost 6 bases to trimming and J lost 6 bases, with 20 bases between them. The CDR3 here is CASRASLRGYAEAFF. The CDR3 bases are TGTGCCAGCAGGGCCAGCCTTCGGGGGTACGCTGAAGCTTTCTTT.

The CDR3 is CAWSEGALSNQPQHF. CDR3 nucleotides: TGTGCCTGGAGTGAGGGGGCCCTGAGCAATCAGCCCCAGCATTTT. This chain joins TRBV30 and TRBJ1-5; TRBD1 aligns across 7 bases. Per the germline V gene, CDR1 is GTSNPN and CDR2 is SVGIG (reference sequence). The V gene end was trimmed by 1 base and the J gene end by 1 base; junction bases not matched to a gene: 4. This CDR3 has 15 amino acids.

The V and J genes are TRBV7-9 and TRBJ2-1; possibly TRBD1 for D (7 bases). This CDR3 has 14 amino acids. V was pared by 2 bases and J by 5 bases, with 10 bases between. From germline, CDR1 is SEHNR and CDR2 FQNEAQ (reference sequence). In DNA, the CDR3 is TGTGCCAGCAGCTTACAGGGGGGCAACAATGAGCAGTTCTTC. Its translation: CASSLQGGNNEQFF.

V usage is TRBV19 and J usage is TRBJ2-3; D is perhaps TRBD2 (7 bases). CDR1 and CDR2 (germline): LNHDA, SQIVND (reference sequence). Deletions cut 4 bases from V and 3 bases from J, with 17 bases between. The CDR3 contains 16 residues. The CDR3 here is CASSNPGRGGTDTQYF. The CDR3 nucleotides read TGTGCCAGTAGTAACCCGGGCAGGGGAGGGACAGATACGCAGTATTTT. Combining the CDR3 with reference TRBV19 and TRBJ2-3 gives the whole variable domain DGGITQSPKYLFRKEGQNVTLSCEQNLNHDAMYWYRQDPGQGLRLIYYSQIVNDFQKGDIAEGYSVSREKKESFPLTVTSAQKNPTAFYLCASSNPGRGGTDTQYFGPGTRLTVL.

CDR3 loop: CASSWGTGSPSGNTIYF. In DNA, the CDR3 is TGCGCCAGCAGCTGGGGGACAGGGAGCCCTTCTGGAAACACCATATATTTT. The chain couples TRBV5-1 to TRBJ1-3; 9 bases are shared with TRBD1. Germline values: CDR1 SGHRS, CDR2 YFSETQ. This CDR3 has 17 residues. The V and J ends lost 3 bases and 1 base, in that order; junction bases with no gene match: 8. Based on the CDR3 plus reference TRBV5-1 and TRBJ1-3, the full variable domain is KAGVTQTPRYLIKTRGQQVTLSCSPISGHRSVSWYQQTPGQGLQFLFEYFSETQRNKGNFPGRFSGRQFSNSRSEMNVSTLELGDSALYLCASSWGTGSPSGNTIYFGEGSWLTVV.

The rearrangement uses TRBV7-2 and TRBJ2-3, with TRBD2 matching 7 bases. CDR1 SGHTA and CDR2 FQGNSA come from the germline V gene. V trimming: 0 bases; J trimming: 0 bases; junction bases outside the gene matches: 3. The CDR3 contains 16 residues. CDR3 region: CASSLAGTTSTDTQYF. The CDR3 nucleotides read TGTGCCAGCAGCTTAGCCGGGACTACTAGCACAGATACGCAGTATTTT.

The J gene is TRBJ2-1, the V gene TRBV2; 14 bases match TRBD2. V lost 7 bases, J lost 8 bases, and 7 bases stayed unmatched. Per the germline V gene, CDR1 is SNHLY and CDR2 is FYNNEI. This CDR3 is 15 amino acids long. CDR3 sequence reads: CASIRLAGGRDEQFF. CDR3 DNA sequence: TGTGCCAGCATCCGACTAGCGGGGGGGCGGGATGAGCAGTTCTTC. The entire variable domain, with the rest obtained from reference TRBV2 and TRBJ2-1, is as follows: EPEVTQTPSHQVTQMGQEVILRCVPISNHLYFYWYRQILGQKVEFLVSFYNNEISEKSEIFDDQFSVERPDGSNFTLKIRSTKLEDSAMYFCASIRLAGGRDEQFFGPGTRLTVL.

The rearrangement uses TRBV6-1 and TRBJ1-1; D is unresolved. CDR3 length: 17 residues. In germline, CDR1 is MNHNS, CDR2 SASEGT. V lost 1 base and J lost 1, with 16 bases in between. The CDR3 DNA reads TGTGCCAGCAGTGAAGGCCGGGGTAGGGTTCCGAACACTGAAGCTTTCTTT. Its protein product is CASSEGRGRVPNTEAFF.

In this sample, this clone turned up once. This rearrangement joins TRBV12-3 or TRBV12-4 to TRBJ1-5; D unclear. The CDR3 is 13 residues long. Deletions cut 1 base from V and 5 bases from J, with 6 bases between. The CDR3 DNA is TGTGCCAGCAGTTTAGGCGAATATCAGCCCCAGCATTTT. This gives the protein CASSLGEYQPQHF.

The genes are TRBV27 and TRBJ2-7; 8 bases are shared with TRBD1. This CDR3 comprises 13 residues. The ends lost 4 bases at V and 6 bases at J; junction bases unmatched: 5. CDR1 is MNHEY and CDR2 is SMNVEV in the germline V gene (reference sequence). The CDR3 DNA sequence: TGTGCCAGCAGTTCCCAGGACAGGGTCGAGCAGTACTTC. It codes for CASSSQDRVEQYF.

The chain is built from TRBV9 and TRBJ2-2, with 9 bases fitting TRBD2. Germline CDR1 reads SGDLS; CDR2 reads YYNGEE. The CDR3 contains 14 residues. The junction had 5 bases not matched to a gene; V was cut back by 4 bases and J by 7 bases. DNA for the CDR3: TGTGCCAGCAGCCCGGCGGGGGGGTACGGGGAGCTGTTTTTT. As protein: CASSPAGGYGELFF.

For the CDR3, the DNA is TGTGCTAGTGGTTTGGACAAGACCCCGCCCGGAACAGGCGACTCTGGGGCCAACGTCCTGACTTTC. Amino acid sequence: CASGLDKTPPGTGDSGANVLTF. The V and J genes are TRBV12-5 and TRBJ2-6, with D perhaps TRBD1 (5 bases). CDR1 and CDR2 (germline): LGHNT, FRNRAP. V was shortened by 1 base and J by 0 bases, with 25 bases between the two germline ends. The CDR3 is made up of 22 amino acids.

The chain employs TRBV4-1 and TRBJ2-1; 12 nucleotides agree with TRBD2. This CDR3 contains 18 residues. The germline V gene encodes CDR1 MGHRA and CDR2 YSYEKL. V trimming: 4 bases; J trimming: 7 bases; junction bases outside the gene matches: 14. CDR3 bases: TGCGCCAGCAGCCCCATCAAGGCTAGCGGGGGGGCGGTTAATGAGCAGTTCTTC. Translation: CASSPIKASGGAVNEQFF.

The chain is built from TRBV4-1 and TRBJ2-2, with a possible D match to TRBD2 (6 bases). V dropped 3 bases and J dropped 4 bases, with 12 bases sitting between them. The CDR3 length is 15 residues. Germline V gene sequence: CDR1 MGHRA, CDR2 YSYEKL. The chain's CDR3 is CASSQRDPGTGELFF. In DNA form, the CDR3 reads TGCGCCAGCAGCCAGCGGGATCCCGGCACCGGGGAGCTGTTTTTT.